This T cell receptor (beta chain) was profiled in a study of Graves' ophthalmopathy and Graves' hyperthyroidism. The overall study: Ahead of any treatment, peripheral blood was obtained at the initial diagnosis. Study conclusions and caveats: The blood repertoire also included most expanded thyroid clonotypes above 0.001 frequency. In separating ophthalmopathy from stable hyperthyroidism, a 13-signature model achieved around 85% sensitivity and approximately 80% specificity.

Using RNA transcripts, the TCR beta CDR3 regions were amplified. Second-round multiplex PCR came after a first-round RT-PCR that employed HTBI primers. MiXCR, applied by TCRdb to the multiplex PCR reads, yields one record per CDR3 protein. The sample holds 340,000 or so distinct CDR3 sequences; roughly a sixth are singletons and the top ten take roughly an eighth. This CDR3 contains 16 residues. Looked up from germline, CDR1 is MRHNA and CDR2 is SNTAGT. V was cut by 3 bases and J by 2 bases, with 14 bases left in between. For this clonotype: No antigen is known for it.

The material sequenced was peripheral blood. This receptor was taken from an adult man with Graves' ophthalmopathy. V is TRBV6-4 and J is TRBJ1-5; tentatively, D is TRBD1 (6 bases). In DNA form, the CDR3 reads TGTGCCAGCAGTGATAGACCAGGGGAGGGCAATCAGCCCCAGCATTTT. Translating gives CASSDRPGEGNQPQHF.